This TCR beta chain was sequenced for a study of Ad26.COV2.S vaccination and SARS-CoV-2 variants. On the study more broadly: Vaccine-arm donor from the placebo-controlled COV1001 Ad26.COV2.S trial. Study results and limitations: Substantial response breadth was reportedly seen for spike-specific CD8+ and CD4+ T cells after vaccination. Non-spike TCR breadth did not differ much between vaccine and placebo recipients.

Comments on this clone: Its antigen remains unidentified.

Measured with immunoSEQ multiplex PCR; TCRdb has only the in-frame clones, and not every one. The profile shows about 480,000 clones, about 83% of them singletons. The sample's treatment: some 20 received Ad26.COV2.S at low or high dose, single or two shots; about 5 received placebo; per-sample allocation not given. Sampling happened 63 days after the first vaccine or placebo injection. Germline CDR1 reads ENHRY; CDR2 reads SYGVKD. V lost 8 bases, J lost 10 bases, and 10 bases stayed unmatched. The CDR3 contains 14 residues. The sequence derives from a person between 18 and 65 years old who received the Ad26.COV2.S COVID-19 vaccine or a placebo. The chain has TRBV10-3 and TRBJ1-6, with 8 bases fitting TRBD1. The sequencing used peripheral blood, collected in a trial of Ad26.COV2.S vaccine versus placebo. The CDR3 sequence: CAIQDQGARSPLHF. CDR3 in DNA: TGTGCCATCCAAGATCAGGGGGCGCGGTCACCCCTCCACTTT.